A selection of T cell receptor beta chains follows, all from one sample in a study of blood T cell repertoires in COVID-19. Clones were sequenced by immunoSEQ multiplex PCR, and TCRdb holds only the in-frame ones, with some missing. The data show roughly 180,000 clones, 76% seen once. Sequencing input: peripheral blood. The source of these receptors is a woman between 45 and 65 years old with active or convalescent COVID-19. CDR3s include the opening cysteine and the closing phenylalanine or tryptophan. A D gene is named only where the DNA matches it firmly. Part of the rows lack a size; the others show once, few, many or a class for expanded clones.

V: TRBV15; size: few; D: NA; J: TRBJ1-2; DNA: TGTGCCACCAGCAGAGATCGTGCGGCGAACTATGGCTACACCTTC; CDR3: CATSRDRAANYGYTF
V: TRBV3-1/TRBV3-2; size: NA; D: NA; J: TRBJ1-1; DNA: TGTGCCAGCAGCTCAATGCAGGTTAACACTGAAGCTTTCTTT; CDR3: CASSSMQVNTEAFF
V: TRBV27; size: NA; D: NA; J: TRBJ2-7; DNA: TGTGCCAGCAGTTTTCGATTTGGGGGCGGGCCGTACGAGCAGTACTTC; CDR3: CASSFRFGGGPYEQYF
V: TRBV27; size: NA; D: NA; J: TRBJ1-1; DNA: TGTGCCAGCAGTTTATACAGGAGGAACACTGAAGCTTTCTTT; CDR3: CASSLYRRNTEAFF
V: TRBV28; size: NA; D: TRBD1; J: TRBJ1-5; DNA: TGTGCCAGCAGTTTAACAGGGGGCATCGATCAGCCCCAGCATTTT; CDR3: CASSLTGGIDQPQHF
V: TRBV27; size: NA; D: TRBD1; J: TRBJ1-2; DNA: TGTGCCAGCAGTTCCCGGACAGGAGGCTACACCTTC; CDR3: CASSSRTGGYTF
V: TRBV29-1; size: NA; D: NA; J: TRBJ1-4; DNA: TGCAGCGTTGAAGAGGGGGCAGAGGAAAAACTGTTTTTT; CDR3: CSVEEGAEEKLFF
V: TRBV7-2; size: NA; D: NA; J: TRBJ2-5; DNA: TGTGCCAGCAGCGACGACCCGGGTTTAGAGACCCAGTACTTC; CDR3: CASSDDPGLETQYF
V: TRBV6-2/TRBV6-3; size: NA; D: TRBD1; J: TRBJ2-1; DNA: TGTGCCAGCAGTTATGTCGGTCTAAGGACAGGGGGATACAATGAGCAGTTCTTC; CDR3: CASSYVGLRTGGYNEQFF
V: TRBV11-2; size: NA; D: TRBD2; J: TRBJ2-3; DNA: TGTGCCAGCAGCTTGCCCTTAGCGGGGGGCGTGGCAGATACGCAGTATTTT; CDR3: CASSLPLAGGVADTQYF
V: TRBV20-1; size: medium-sized; D: NA; J: TRBJ2-5; DNA: TGCAGTGCTACAGTCCAAGAGACCCAGTACTTC; CDR3: CSATVQETQYF
V: TRBV19; size: NA; D: NA; J: TRBJ2-1; DNA: TGTGCCAGTAGTACAGGGGTGGTTCGCAATGAGCAGTTCTTC; CDR3: CASSTGVVRNEQFF
V: TRBV4-3; size: NA; D: NA; J: TRBJ1-1; DNA: TGCGCCAGCAGCCAAGAGATCACACTGCGGCACACTGAAGCTTTCTTT; CDR3: CASSQEITLRHTEAFF
V: TRBV4-3; size: NA; D: NA; J: TRBJ1-2; DNA: TGCGCCAGCAGCCAAGACGTGGACAGCTATGGCTACACCTTC; CDR3: CASSQDVDSYGYTF
V: TRBV30; size: NA; D: TRBD1; J: TRBJ2-7; DNA: TGTGCCTGGAGTGTCGGACAGGGGGGGTACGAGCAGTACTTC; CDR3: CAWSVGQGGYEQYF
V: TRBV28; size: NA; D: NA; J: TRBJ1-5; DNA: TGTGCCAGCAGAGCGTCCGGGGGCAATCAGCCCCAGCATTTT; CDR3: CASRASGGNQPQHF
V: TRBV2; size: NA; D: NA; J: TRBJ1-6; DNA: TGTGCCAGCAGGGCTCAGGGGATTTTAGATTCACCCCTCCACTTT; CDR3: CASRAQGILDSPLHF
V: TRBV15; size: few; D: TRBD2; J: TRBJ2-7; DNA: TGTGCCACCAGCAGAGGGTCAAGCGGGGTCGAGCAGTACTTC; CDR3: CATSRGSSGVEQYF
V: TRBV7-2; size: NA; D: NA; J: TRBJ2-7; DNA: TGTGCCAGCAGCCTGACAGCCGGGTCCGCCCGAGAGCAGTACTTC; CDR3: CASSLTAGSAREQYF
V: TRBV29-1; size: NA; D: NA; J: TRBJ2-3; DNA: TGCAGCGTTGGAGGACGGGAGAGCACAGATACGCAGTATTTT; CDR3: CSVGGRESTDTQYF
V: TRBV6-2/TRBV6-3; size: few; D: NA; J: TRBJ2-7; DNA: TGTGCCAGCAGTTACCCCCTCAAAGGCGAGACTAGGGCCTACGAGCAGTACTTC; CDR3: CASSYPLKGETRAYEQYF
V: TRBV27; size: NA; D: TRBD2; J: TRBJ2-6; DNA: TGTGCCAGCAGTTCCCCTAGCGGGAGATCTGGGGCCAACGTCCTGACTTTC; CDR3: CASSSPSGRSGANVLTF
V: TRBV11-3; size: NA; D: TRBD2; J: TRBJ2-1; DNA: TGTGCCAGCAGCTTGGGCGGGAGGGCTTCGTACAATGAGCAGTTCTTC; CDR3: CASSLGGRASYNEQFF
V: TRBV27; size: NA; D: TRBD1; J: TRBJ2-7; DNA: TGTGCCAGCAGTTCCCAAGGGTCTCGGCGGGACAGGGTCCTCGAGCAGTACTTC; CDR3: CASSSQGSRRDRVLEQYF
V: TRBV27; size: NA; D: TRBD2; J: TRBJ2-1; DNA: TGTGCCAGCAGTTCGCGACTAGCGGGGGGATCCTACAATGAGCAGTTCTTC; CDR3: CASSSRLAGGSYNEQFF
V: TRBV6-2/TRBV6-3; size: once; D: NA; J: TRBJ1-2; DNA: TGTGCCAGCAGTTACGGTGCCTTGGGCGGCTACACCTTC; CDR3: CASSYGALGGYTF
V: TRBV11-2; size: NA; D: NA; J: TRBJ1-2; DNA: TGTGCCAGCAGCTTAGAGGCAGCGTCCTATGGCTACACCTTC; CDR3: CASSLEAASYGYTF
V: TRBV3-1/TRBV3-2; size: NA; D: NA; J: TRBJ2-7; DNA: TGTGCCAGCAGCCATAGTTATTCAAGCTCCTACGAGCAGTACTTC; CDR3: CASSHSYSSSYEQYF
V: TRBV29-1; size: NA; D: NA; J: TRBJ1-1; DNA: TGCAGCGCCGGAACGGGGACTGAAGCTTTCTTT; CDR3: CSAGTGTEAFF
V: TRBV19; size: NA; D: TRBD1; J: TRBJ1-1; DNA: TGTGCCAGTATACTCGGTAGGACAGGGACGCCTGAAGCTTTCTTT; CDR3: CASILGRTGTPEAFF
V: TRBV11-2; size: NA; D: NA; J: TRBJ2-5; DNA: TGTGCCAGCAGCCAGGCCCAAGAGACCCAGTACTTC; CDR3: CASSQAQETQYF
V: TRBV16; size: once; D: TRBD1; J: TRBJ1-5; DNA: TGTGCCAGCAGCCACCCCGGCGGGACAGATAGCAATCAGCCCCAGCATTTT; CDR3: CASSHPGGTDSNQPQHF
V: TRBV6-2/TRBV6-3; size: NA; D: NA; J: TRBJ2-7; DNA: TGTGCCAGCAGTTACTCCTTCGCGTTGGGGGGCTACGAGCAGTACTTC; CDR3: CASSYSFALGGYEQYF
V: TRBV6-5; size: NA; D: NA; J: TRBJ1-1; DNA: TGTGCCAGCAGTTACTCGAATCGGGGGATGAACACTGAAGCTTTCTTT; CDR3: CASSYSNRGMNTEAFF
V: TRBV11-2; size: NA; D: TRBD2; J: TRBJ2-3; DNA: TGTGCCAGCAGCCCACCCGGGGCGGGGGGGCCTCGTGGCACAGATACGCAGTATTTT; CDR3: CASSPPGAGGPRGTDTQYF
V: TRBV7-9; size: NA; D: TRBD1; J: TRBJ2-1; DNA: TGTGCCAGCAGTAATCCGGGACAGGGGGCCGGGCTTGACAATGAGCAGTTCTTC; CDR3: CASSNPGQGAGLDNEQFF
V: TRBV11-3; size: NA; D: NA; J: TRBJ2-3; DNA: TGTGCCAGCAGCGACTCCCCGGGGGATACGCAGTATTTT; CDR3: CASSDSPGDTQYF
V: TRBV11-2; size: NA; D: NA; J: TRBJ1-4; DNA: TGTGCCAGCAGCTTAGCTGCCGCCAGGGATCTTAATGAAAAACTGTTTTTT; CDR3: CASSLAAARDLNEKLFF
V: TRBV7-9; size: NA; D: TRBD1; J: TRBJ1-5; DNA: TGTGCCAGCAGCCCGACAGGGCGCAATCAGCCCCAGCATTTT; CDR3: CASSPTGRNQPQHF
V: TRBV19; size: NA; D: TRBD1; J: TRBJ1-3; DNA: TGTGCCAGTAGTATTATGCTGAGGACAGGTACTGGAAACACCATATATTTT; CDR3: CASSIMLRTGTGNTIYF
V: TRBV7-9; size: NA; D: NA; J: TRBJ1-2; DNA: TGTGCCAGCAGCTTAAATCCCGGGGGTAACTATGGCTACACCTTC; CDR3: CASSLNPGGNYGYTF
V: TRBV28; size: NA; D: NA; J: TRBJ1-3; DNA: TGTGCCAGCAGTGCTTATCTCGTACAGGGAAACACCATATATTTT; CDR3: CASSAYLVQGNTIYF
V: TRBV7-2; size: NA; D: TRBD2; J: TRBJ2-7; DNA: TGTGCCAGCAGCCGGTTGGTCAGGGCTAGCGGACCCTACGAGCAGTACTTC; CDR3: CASSRLVRASGPYEQYF
V: TRBV7-3; size: once; D: NA; J: TRBJ2-1; DNA: TGTGCCAGCAGCTTAACCGGGGGAAATGAGCAGTTCTTC; CDR3: CASSLTGGNEQFF